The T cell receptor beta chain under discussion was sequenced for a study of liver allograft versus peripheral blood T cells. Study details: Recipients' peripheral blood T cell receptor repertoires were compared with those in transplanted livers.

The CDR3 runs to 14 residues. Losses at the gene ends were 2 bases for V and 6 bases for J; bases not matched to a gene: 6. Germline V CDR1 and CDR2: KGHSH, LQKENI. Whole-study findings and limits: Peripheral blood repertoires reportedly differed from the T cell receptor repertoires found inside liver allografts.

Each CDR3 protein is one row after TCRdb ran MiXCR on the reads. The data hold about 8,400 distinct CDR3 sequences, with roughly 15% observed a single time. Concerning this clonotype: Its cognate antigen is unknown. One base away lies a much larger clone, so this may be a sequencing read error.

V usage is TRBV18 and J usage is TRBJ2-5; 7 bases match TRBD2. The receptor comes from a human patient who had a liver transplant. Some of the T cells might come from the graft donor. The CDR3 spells CASSPRKAGKTQYF. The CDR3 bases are TGTGCCAGCTCACCAAGAAAAGCGGGAAAGACCCAGTACTTC.